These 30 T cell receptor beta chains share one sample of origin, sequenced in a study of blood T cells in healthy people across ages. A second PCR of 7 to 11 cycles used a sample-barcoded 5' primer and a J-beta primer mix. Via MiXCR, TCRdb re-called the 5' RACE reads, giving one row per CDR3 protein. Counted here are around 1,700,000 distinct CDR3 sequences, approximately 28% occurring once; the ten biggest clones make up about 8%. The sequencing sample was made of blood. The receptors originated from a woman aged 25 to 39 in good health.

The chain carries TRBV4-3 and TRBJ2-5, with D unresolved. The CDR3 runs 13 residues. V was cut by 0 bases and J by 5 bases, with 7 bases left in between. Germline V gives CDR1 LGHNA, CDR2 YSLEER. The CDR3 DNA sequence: TGCGCCAGCAGCCAAGATCAAAGGGAGACCCAGTACTTC. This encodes CASSQDQRETQYF.

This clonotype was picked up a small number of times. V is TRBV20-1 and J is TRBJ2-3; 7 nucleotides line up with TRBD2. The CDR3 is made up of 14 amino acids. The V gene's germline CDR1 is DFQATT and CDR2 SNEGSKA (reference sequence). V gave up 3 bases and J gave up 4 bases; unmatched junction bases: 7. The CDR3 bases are TGCAGTGCTAGGCGGGACTATGGGGCAGATACGCAGTATTTT. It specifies CSARRDYGADTQYF.

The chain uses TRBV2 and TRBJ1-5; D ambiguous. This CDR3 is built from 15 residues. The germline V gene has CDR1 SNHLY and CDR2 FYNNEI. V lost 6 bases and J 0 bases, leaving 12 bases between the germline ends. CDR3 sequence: CASRQDGYSNQPQHF. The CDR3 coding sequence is TGTGCCAGCAGGCAGGACGGCTATAGCAATCAGCCCCAGCATTTT.

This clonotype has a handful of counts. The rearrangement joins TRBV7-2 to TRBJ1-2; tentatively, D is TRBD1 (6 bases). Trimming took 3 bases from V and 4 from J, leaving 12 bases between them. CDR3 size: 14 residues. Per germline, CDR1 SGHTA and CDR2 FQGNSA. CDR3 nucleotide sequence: TGTGCCAGCAGCTTCCCGGGACAATTCTATGGCTACACCTTC. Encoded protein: CASSFPGQFYGYTF.

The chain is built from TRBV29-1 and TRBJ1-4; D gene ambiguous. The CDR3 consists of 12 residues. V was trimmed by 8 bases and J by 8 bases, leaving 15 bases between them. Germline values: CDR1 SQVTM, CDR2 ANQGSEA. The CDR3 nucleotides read TGCAGCTCAGGAGATATAGGGGAAAAACTGTTTTTT. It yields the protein CSSGDIGEKLFF.

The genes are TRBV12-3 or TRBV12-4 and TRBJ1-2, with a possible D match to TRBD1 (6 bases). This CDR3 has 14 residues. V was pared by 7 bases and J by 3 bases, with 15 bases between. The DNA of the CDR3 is TGTGCCAGCACAAACAGGGATTTTTACTATGGCTACACCTTC. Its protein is CASTNRDFYYGYTF.

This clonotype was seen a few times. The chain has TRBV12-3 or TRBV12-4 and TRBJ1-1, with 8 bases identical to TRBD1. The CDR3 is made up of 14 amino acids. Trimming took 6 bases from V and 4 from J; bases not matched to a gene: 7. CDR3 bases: TGTGCCAGCAGCCACCCGGACAGGGCCACTGAAGCTTTCTTT. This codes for CASSHPDRATEAFF.

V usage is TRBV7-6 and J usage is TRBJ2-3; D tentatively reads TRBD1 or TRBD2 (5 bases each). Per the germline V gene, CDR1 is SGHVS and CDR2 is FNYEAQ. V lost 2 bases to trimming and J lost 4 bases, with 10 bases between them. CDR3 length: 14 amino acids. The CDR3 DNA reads TGTGCCAGCAGCTTACGAGAGGGGTCAGATACGCAGTATTTT. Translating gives CASSLREGSDTQYF. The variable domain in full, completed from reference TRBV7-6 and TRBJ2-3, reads GAGVSQSPRYKVTKRGQDVALRCDPISGHVSLYWYRQALGQGPEFLTYFNYEAQQDKSGLPNDRFSAERPEGSISTLTIQRTEQRDSAMYRCASSLREGSDTQYFGPGTRLTVL.

The CDR3 protein is CASGKTSGQRGEQYF. CDR3 in DNA: TGTGCTAGTGGGAAGACGTCGGGACAGCGAGGCGAGCAGTACTTC. The genes are TRBV12-5 and TRBJ2-7; 7 bases line up with TRBD1. Unmatched junction bases numbered 14, after V lost 6 bases and J lost 6 bases. Germline CDR1 is LGHNT and CDR2 is FRNRAP. CDR3 length: 15 amino acids.

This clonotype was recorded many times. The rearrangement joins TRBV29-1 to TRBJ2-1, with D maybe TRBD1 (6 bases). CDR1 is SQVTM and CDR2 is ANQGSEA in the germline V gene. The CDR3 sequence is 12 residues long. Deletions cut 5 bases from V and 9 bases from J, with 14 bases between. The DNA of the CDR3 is TGCAGCGTTTTCCGGGACACGGGTGAGCAGTTCTTC. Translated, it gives CSVFRDTGEQFF.

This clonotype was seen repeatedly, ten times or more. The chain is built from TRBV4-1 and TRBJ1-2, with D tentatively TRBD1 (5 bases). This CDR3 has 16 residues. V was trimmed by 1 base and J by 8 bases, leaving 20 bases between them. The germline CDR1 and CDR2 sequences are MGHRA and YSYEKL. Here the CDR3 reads CASSQVLRGARVGYTF. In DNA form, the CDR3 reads TGCGCCAGCAGCCAAGTCCTGCGGGGCGCTAGAGTCGGCTACACCTTC.

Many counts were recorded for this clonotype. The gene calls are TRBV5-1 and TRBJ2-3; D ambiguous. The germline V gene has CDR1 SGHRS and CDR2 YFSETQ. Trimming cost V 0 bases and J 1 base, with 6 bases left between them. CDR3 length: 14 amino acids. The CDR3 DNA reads TGCGCCAGCAGCTTGGGTTGGGGCACAGATACGCAGTATTTT. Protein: CASSLGWGTDTQYF. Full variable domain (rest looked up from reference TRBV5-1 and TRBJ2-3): KAGVTQTPRYLIKTRGQQVTLSCSPISGHRSVSWYQQTPGQGLQFLFEYFSETQRNKGNFPGRFSGRQFSNSRSEMNVSTLELGDSALYLCASSLGWGTDTQYFGPGTRLTVL.

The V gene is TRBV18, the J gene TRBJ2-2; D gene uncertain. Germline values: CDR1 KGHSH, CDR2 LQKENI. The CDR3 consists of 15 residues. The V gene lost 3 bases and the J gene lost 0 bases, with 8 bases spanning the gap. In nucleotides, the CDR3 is TGTGCCAGCTCACCCATGAATTCGAACACCGGGGAGCTGTTTTTT. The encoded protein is CASSPMNSNTGELFF.

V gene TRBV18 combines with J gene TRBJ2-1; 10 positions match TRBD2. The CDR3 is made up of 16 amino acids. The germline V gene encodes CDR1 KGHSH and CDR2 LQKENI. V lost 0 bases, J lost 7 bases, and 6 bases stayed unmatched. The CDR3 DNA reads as TGTGCCAGCTCACCACCGGTAGCGGGAGGCAGGAATGAGCAGTTCTTC. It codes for CASSPPVAGGRNEQFF.

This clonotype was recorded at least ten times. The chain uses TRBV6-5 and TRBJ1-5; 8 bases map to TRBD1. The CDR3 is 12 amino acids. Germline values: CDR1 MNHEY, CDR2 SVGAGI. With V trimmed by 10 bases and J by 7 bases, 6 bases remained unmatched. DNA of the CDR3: TGTGCCACCCGGACAGGGCGACAGCCCCAGCATTTT. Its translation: CATRTGRQPQHF.

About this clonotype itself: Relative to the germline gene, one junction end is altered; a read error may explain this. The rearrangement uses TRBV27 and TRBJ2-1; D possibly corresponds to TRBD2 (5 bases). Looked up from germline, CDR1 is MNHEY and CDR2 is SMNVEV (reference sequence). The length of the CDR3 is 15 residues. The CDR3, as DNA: TGTGCCAGCAGGGGAAGCGGAAGCTCCTACAATGAACAGTTCTTC. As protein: CASRGSGSSYNEQFF.

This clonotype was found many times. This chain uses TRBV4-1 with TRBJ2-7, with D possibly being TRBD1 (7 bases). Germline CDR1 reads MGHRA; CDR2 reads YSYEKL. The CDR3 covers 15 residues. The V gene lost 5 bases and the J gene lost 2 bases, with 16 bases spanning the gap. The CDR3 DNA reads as TGCGCCAGCAGCTTTGGGCGGGACAGTACCTACGAGCAGTACTTC. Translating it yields CASSFGRDSTYEQYF.

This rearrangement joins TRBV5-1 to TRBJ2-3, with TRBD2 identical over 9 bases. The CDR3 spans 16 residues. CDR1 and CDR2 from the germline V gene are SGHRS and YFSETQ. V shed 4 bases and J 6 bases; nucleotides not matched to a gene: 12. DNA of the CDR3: TGCGCCAGCAGCCCCGGCGGGGGGGGCGCGGCTGATACGCAGTATTTT. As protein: CASSPGGGGAADTQYF. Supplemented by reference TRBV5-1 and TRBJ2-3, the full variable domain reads KAGVTQTPRYLIKTRGQQVTLSCSPISGHRSVSWYQQTPGQGLQFLFEYFSETQRNKGNFPGRFSGRQFSNSRSEMNVSTLELGDSALYLCASSPGGGGAADTQYFGPGTRLTVL.

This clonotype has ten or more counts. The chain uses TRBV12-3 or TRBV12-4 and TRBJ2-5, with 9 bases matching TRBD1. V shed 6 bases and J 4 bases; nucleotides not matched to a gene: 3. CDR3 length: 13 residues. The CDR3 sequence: CASRDRGGETQYF. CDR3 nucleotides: TGTGCCAGCAGGGACAGGGGCGGAGAGACCCAGTACTTC.

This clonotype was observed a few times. The CDR3 loop is CASSLEAGTPPQYF. The DNA of the CDR3 is TGTGCCAGCAGCTTAGAAGCCGGGACTCCGCCCCAGTATTTT. The chain employs TRBV7-2 and TRBJ2-3, with D perhaps matching TRBD2 (6 bases). V was cut by 1 base and J by 12 bases, with 17 bases left in between. The germline V gene has CDR1 SGHTA and CDR2 FQGNSA. The CDR3 sequence is 14 residues long. The full variable domain, in which reference TRBV7-2 and TRBJ2-3 provide the parts outside the CDR3, is GAGVSQSPSNKVTEKGKDVELRCDPISGHTALYWYRQSLGQGLEFLIYFQGNSAPDKSGLPSDRFSAERTGGSVSTLTIQRTQQEDSAVYLCASSLEAGTPPQYFGPGTRLTVL.

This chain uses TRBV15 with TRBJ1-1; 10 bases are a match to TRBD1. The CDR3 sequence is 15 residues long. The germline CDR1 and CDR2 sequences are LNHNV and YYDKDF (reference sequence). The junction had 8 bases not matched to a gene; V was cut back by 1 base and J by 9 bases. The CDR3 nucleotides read TGTGCCACCAGCAGAGCAGACAGGGGGCGCGAAAAAGCTTTCTTT. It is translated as CATSRADRGREKAFF.

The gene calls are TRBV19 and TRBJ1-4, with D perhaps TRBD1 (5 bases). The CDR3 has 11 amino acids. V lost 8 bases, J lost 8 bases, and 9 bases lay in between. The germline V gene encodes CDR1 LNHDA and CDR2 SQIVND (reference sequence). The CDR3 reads CASRDFEKLFF. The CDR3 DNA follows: TGTGCCAGTCGGGACTTCGAAAAACTGTTTTTT.

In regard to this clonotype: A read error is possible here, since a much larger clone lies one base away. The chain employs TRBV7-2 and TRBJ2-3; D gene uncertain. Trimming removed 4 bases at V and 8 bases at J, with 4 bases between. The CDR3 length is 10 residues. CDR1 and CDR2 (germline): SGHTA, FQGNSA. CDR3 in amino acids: CASSSCTQYF. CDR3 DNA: TGTGCCAGCAGCTCATGTACGCAGTATTTT.

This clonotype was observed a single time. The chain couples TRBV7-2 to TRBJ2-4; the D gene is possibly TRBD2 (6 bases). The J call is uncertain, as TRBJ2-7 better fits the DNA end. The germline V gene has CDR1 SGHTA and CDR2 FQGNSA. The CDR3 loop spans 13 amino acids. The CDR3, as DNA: TGTGCCAGCAGCCCGCGGGAAGACCTCGAGCAGTACTTC. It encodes CASSPREDLEQYF.

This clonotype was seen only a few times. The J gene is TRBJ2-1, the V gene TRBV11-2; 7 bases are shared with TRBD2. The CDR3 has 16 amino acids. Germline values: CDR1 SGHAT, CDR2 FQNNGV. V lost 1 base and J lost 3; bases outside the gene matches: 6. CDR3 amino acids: CASSLGTSRGYNEQFF. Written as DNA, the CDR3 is TGTGCCAGCAGCTTAGGGACTAGTCGGGGCTACAATGAGCAGTTCTTC.

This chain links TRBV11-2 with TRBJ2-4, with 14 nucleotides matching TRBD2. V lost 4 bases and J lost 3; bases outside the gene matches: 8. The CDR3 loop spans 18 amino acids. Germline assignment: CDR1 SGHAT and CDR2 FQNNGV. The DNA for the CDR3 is TGTGCCAGCAGCTCCGGGACTAGCGGGAGTTCGGTCAAAAACATTCAGTACTTC. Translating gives CASSSGTSGSSVKNIQYF.

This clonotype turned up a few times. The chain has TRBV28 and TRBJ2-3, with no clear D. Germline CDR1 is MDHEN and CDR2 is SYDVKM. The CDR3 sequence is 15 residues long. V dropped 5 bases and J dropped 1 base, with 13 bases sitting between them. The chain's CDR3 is CASSPPVPGTDTQYF. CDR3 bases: TGTGCCAGCAGTCCCCCGGTCCCGGGCACAGATACGCAGTATTTT.

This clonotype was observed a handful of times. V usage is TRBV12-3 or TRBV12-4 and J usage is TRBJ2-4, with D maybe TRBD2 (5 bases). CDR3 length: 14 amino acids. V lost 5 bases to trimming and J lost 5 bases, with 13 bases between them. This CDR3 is CASSTTNLQNIQYF. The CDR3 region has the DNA TGTGCCAGCAGTACGACTAACCTTCAAAACATTCAGTACTTC.

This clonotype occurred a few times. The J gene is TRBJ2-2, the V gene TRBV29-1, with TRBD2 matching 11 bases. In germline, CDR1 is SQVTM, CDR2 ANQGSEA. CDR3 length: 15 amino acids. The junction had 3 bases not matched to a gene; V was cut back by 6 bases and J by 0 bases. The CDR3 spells CSVRGLAANTGELFF. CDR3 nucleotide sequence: TGCAGCGTCCGGGGACTAGCGGCGAACACCGGGGAGCTGTTTTTT.

For the CDR3, the DNA is TGTGCCAGCAGCGAGGCCGGAAAGATGGGGGATACGCAGTATTTT. Its protein product is CASSEAGKMGDTQYF. The rearrangement links TRBV6-6 to TRBJ2-3; no clear D. Trimming stripped 6 bases from V and 6 bases from J, with 19 bases between. Germline V CDR1 and CDR2: MNHNY, SVGAGI (reference sequence). The CDR3 has 15 amino acids.